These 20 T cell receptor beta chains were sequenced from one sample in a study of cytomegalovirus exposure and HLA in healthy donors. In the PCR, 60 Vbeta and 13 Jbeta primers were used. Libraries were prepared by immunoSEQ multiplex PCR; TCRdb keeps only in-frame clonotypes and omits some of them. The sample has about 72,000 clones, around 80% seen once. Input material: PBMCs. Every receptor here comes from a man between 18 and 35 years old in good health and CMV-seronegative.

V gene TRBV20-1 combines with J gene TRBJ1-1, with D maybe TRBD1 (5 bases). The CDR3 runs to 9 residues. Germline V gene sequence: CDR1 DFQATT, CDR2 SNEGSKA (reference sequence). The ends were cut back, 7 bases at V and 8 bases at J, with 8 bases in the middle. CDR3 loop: CSENREAFF. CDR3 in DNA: TGCAGTGAGAACAGGGAAGCTTTCTTT.

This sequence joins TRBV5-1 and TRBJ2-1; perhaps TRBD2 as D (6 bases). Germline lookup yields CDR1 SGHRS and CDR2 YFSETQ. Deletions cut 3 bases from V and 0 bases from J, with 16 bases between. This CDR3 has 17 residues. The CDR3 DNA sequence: TGCGCCAGCAGCTCCCTTCTAGCGACGGACTCCTACAATGAGCAGTTCTTC. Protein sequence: CASSSLLATDSYNEQFF.

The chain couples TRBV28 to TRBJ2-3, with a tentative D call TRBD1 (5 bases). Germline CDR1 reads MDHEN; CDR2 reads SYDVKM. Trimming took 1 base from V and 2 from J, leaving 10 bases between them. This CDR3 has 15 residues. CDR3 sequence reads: CASSLFPGNTDTQYF. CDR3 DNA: TGTGCCAGCAGTTTATTTCCAGGGAACACAGATACGCAGTATTTT.

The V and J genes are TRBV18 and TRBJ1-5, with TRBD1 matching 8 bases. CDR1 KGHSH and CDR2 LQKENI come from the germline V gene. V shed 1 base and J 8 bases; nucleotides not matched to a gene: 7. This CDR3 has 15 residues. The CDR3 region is CASSPQSQGVKPQHF. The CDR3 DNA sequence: TGTGCCAGCTCACCACAATCACAGGGGGTGAAGCCCCAGCATTTT.

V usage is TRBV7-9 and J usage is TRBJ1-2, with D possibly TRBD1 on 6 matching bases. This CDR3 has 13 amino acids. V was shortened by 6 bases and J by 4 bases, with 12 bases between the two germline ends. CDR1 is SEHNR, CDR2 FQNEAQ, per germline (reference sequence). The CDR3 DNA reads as TGTGCCAGCAGACCCGACAGGACCTATGGCTACACCTTC. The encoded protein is CASRPDRTYGYTF.

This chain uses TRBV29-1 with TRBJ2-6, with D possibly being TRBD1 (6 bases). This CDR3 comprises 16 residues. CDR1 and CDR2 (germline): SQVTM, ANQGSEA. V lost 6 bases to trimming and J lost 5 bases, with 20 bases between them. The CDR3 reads CSVGDRSHPRANVLTF. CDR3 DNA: TGCAGCGTAGGAGACAGGTCCCACCCTCGGGCCAACGTCCTGACTTTC.

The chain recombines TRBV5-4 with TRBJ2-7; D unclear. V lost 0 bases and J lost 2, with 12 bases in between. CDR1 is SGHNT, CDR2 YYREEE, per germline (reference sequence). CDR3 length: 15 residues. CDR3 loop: CASSLDTARTYEQYF. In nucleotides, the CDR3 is TGTGCCAGCAGCTTGGACACCGCCAGAACCTACGAGCAGTACTTC.

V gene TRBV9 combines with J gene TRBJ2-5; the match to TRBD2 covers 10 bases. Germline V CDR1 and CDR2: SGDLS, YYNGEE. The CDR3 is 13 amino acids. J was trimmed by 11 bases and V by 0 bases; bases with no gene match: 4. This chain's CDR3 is CASSVEVAGGQYF. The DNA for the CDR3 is TGTGCCAGCAGCGTAGAGGTAGCGGGGGGTCAGTACTTC.

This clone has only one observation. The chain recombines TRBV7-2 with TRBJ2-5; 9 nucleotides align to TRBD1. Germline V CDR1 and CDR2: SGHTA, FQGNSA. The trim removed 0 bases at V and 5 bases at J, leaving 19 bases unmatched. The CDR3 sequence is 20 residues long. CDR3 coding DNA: TGTGCCAGCAGCTTAGCTCCATCGGGACAGGGTGTCGTCCTTTGGGAGACCCAGTACTTC. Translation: CASSLAPSGQGVVLWETQYF. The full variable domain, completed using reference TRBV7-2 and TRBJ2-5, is GAGVSQSPSNKVTEKGKDVELRCDPISGHTALYWYRQSLGQGLEFLIYFQGNSAPDKSGLPSDRFSAERTGGSVSTLTIQRTQQEDSAVYLCASSLAPSGQGVVLWETQYFGPGTRLLVL.

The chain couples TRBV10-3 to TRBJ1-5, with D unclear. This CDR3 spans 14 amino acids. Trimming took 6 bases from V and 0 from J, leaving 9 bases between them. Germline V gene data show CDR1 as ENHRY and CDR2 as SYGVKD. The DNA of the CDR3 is TGTGCCATCAGGGGAGATCATAGCAATCAGCCCCAGCATTTT. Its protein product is CAIRGDHSNQPQHF.

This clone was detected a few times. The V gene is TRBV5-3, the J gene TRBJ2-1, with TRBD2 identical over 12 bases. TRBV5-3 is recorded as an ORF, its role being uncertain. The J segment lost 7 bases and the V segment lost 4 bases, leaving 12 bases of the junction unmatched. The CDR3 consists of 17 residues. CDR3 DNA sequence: TGTGCCAGAAGCCCAGAATTGACTAGCGGGAGCTGTAATGAGCAGTTCTTC. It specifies CARSPELTSGSCNEQFF.

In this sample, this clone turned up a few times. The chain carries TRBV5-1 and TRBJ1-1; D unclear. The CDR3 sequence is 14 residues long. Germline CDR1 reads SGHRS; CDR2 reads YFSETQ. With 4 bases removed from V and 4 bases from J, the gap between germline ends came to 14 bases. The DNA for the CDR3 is TGCGCCAGCAGCCCCGGCGAGGGAACCACTGAAGCTTTCTTT. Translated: CASSPGEGTTEAFF.

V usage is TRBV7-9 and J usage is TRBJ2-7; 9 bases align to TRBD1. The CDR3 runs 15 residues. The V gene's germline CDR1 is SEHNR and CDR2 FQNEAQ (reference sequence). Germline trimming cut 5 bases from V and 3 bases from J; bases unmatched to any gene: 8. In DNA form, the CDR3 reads TGTGCCAGCAGCCCGCCTAGGACAGGGGACTACGAGCAGTACTTC. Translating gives CASSPPRTGDYEQYF. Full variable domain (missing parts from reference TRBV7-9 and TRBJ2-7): DTGVSQNPRHKITKRGQNVTFRCDPISEHNRLYWYRQTLGQGPEFLTYFQNEAQLEKSRLLSDRFSAERPKGSFSTLEIQRTEQGDSAMYLCASSPPRTGDYEQYFGPGTRLTVT.

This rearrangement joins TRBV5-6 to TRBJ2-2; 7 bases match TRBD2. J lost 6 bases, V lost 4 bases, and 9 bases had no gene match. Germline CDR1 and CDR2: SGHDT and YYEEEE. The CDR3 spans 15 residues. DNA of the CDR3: TGTGCCAGCAGCCTTAGCGGGTCGAGTCCCGGGGAGCTGTTTTTT. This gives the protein CASSLSGSSPGELFF.

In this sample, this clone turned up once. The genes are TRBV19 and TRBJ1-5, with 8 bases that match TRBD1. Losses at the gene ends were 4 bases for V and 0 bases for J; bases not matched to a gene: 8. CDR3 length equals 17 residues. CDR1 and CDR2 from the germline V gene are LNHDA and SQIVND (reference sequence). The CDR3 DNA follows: TGTGCCAGTAGTACTAGGACAGGGCTGTATAGCAATCAGCCCCAGCATTTT. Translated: CASSTRTGLYSNQPQHF. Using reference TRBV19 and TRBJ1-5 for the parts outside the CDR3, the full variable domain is DGGITQSPKYLFRKEGQNVTLSCEQNLNHDAMYWYRQDPGQGLRLIYYSQIVNDFQKGDIAEGYSVSREKKESFPLTVTSAQKNPTAFYLCASSTRTGLYSNQPQHFGDGTRLSIL.

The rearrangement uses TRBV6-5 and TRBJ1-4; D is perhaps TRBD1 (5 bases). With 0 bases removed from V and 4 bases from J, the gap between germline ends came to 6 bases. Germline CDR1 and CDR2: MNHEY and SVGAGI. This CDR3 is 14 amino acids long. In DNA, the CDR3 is TGTGCCAGCAGTTACTCGGGACTTAATGAAAAACTGTTTTTT. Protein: CASSYSGLNEKLFF.

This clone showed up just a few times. CDR3 region: CASSILVENTEAFF. The CDR3 DNA sequence: TGTGCCAGTAGTATTTTAGTAGAGAACACTGAAGCTTTCTTT. The chain has TRBV19 and TRBJ1-1; D uncertain. CDR3 size: 14 residues. Germline lookup yields CDR1 LNHDA and CDR2 SQIVND (reference sequence). V was cut by 3 bases and J by 1 base, with 9 bases left in between. Variable domain in full (rest from reference TRBV19 and TRBJ1-1): DGGITQSPKYLFRKEGQNVTLSCEQNLNHDAMYWYRQDPGQGLRLIYYSQIVNDFQKGDIAEGYSVSREKKESFPLTVTSAQKNPTAFYLCASSILVENTEAFFGQGTRLTVV.

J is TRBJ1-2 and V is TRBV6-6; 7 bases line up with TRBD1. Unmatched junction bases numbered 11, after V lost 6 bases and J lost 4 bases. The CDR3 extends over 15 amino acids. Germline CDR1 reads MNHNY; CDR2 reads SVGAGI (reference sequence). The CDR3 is CASSPEGAVLYGYTF. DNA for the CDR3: TGTGCCAGCAGCCCGGAGGGGGCTGTTCTCTATGGCTACACCTTC.

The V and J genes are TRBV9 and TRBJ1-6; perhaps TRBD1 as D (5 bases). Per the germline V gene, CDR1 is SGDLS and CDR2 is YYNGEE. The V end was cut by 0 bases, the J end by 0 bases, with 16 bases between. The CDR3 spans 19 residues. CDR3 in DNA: TGTGCCAGCAGCGTAGGGATCCCGGGGGTGAGCTCCTATAATTCACCCCTCCACTTT. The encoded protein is CASSVGIPGVSSYNSPLHF. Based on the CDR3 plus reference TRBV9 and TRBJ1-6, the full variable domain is DSGVTQTPKHLITATGQRVTLRCSPRSGDLSVYWYQQSLDQGLQFLIQYYNGEERAKGNILERFSAQQFPDLHSELNLSSLELGDSALYFCASSVGIPGVSSYNSPLHFGNGTRLTVT.

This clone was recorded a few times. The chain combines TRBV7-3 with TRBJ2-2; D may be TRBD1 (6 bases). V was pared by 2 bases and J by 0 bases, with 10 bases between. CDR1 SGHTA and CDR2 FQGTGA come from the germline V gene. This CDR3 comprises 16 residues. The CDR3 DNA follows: TGTGCCAGCAGCTTATACCCAGGGGCGAACACCGGGGAGCTGTTTTTT. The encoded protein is CASSLYPGANTGELFF. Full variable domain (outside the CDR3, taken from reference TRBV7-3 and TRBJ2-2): GAGVSQTPSNKVTEKGKYVELRCDPISGHTALYWYRQSLGQGPEFLIYFQGTGAADDSGLPNDRFFAVRPEGSVSTLKIQRTERGDSAVYLCASSLYPGANTGELFFGEGSRLTVL.